These 29 T cell receptor beta chains were all obtained from the same sample, sequenced in a study of response to subunit inactivated influenza vaccine. TCRdb fed the RT-PCR reads into MiXCR, producing one record per CDR3 protein. This repertoire shows 500,000 to 600,000 distinct CDR3 sequences, 12% to 15% found once; its top ten account for 11%. The sample was PBMCs from blood, taken 11 to 12 days after vaccination. All receptors come from a man aged 50 to 60 who received an inactivated influenza vaccine.

The sample holds a few counts of this clonotype. This chain connects TRBV12-3 or TRBV12-4 to TRBJ2-3; D may be TRBD2 (6 bases). Between the trimmed V and J ends, which lost 1 base and 0 bases, there was a span of 20 bases. This CDR3 has 19 residues. The CDR3 loop reads CASSLGSAGWNKSTDTQYF. The CDR3 nucleotides read TGTGCCAGCAGTTTAGGTAGCGCGGGGTGGAACAAGAGCACAGATACGCAGTATTTT.

The gene calls are TRBV7-2 and TRBJ2-2; a possible D gene is TRBD1 (6 bases). CDR1 and CDR2 (germline): SGHTA, FQGNSA. The CDR3 length is 15 residues. V was pared by 1 base and J by 4 bases, with 10 bases between. The CDR3, as DNA: TGTGCCAGCAGCTTAGTACGAGGGGGCACCGGGGAGCTGTTTTTT. This gives the protein CASSLVRGGTGELFF.

The rearrangement joins TRBV24-1 to TRBJ1-5; D is unresolved. The CDR3 runs to 13 residues. V was cut by 2 bases and J by 5 bases, with 6 bases left in between. Germline V gene lookup returns CDR1 KGHDR and CDR2 SFDVKD. The CDR3 DNA reads as TGTGCCACCAGTGATTCGATGCATCAGCCCCAGCATTTT. Its translation is CATSDSMHQPQHF.

The V gene is TRBV6-1, the J gene TRBJ2-6; D uncertain. Germline V CDR1 and CDR2: MNHNS, SASEGT. The CDR3 spans 13 residues. Trimming took 8 bases from V and 0 from J, leaving 5 bases between them. The CDR3 DNA is TGTGCCAGCGGTACCTCTGGGGCCAACGTCCTGACTTTC. Its protein is CASGTSGANVLTF.

This clonotype was seen a handful of times. V gene TRBV4-3 combines with J gene TRBJ2-3, with TRBD2 matching over 11 bases. This CDR3 is built from 18 residues. Germline V gene lookup returns CDR1 LGHNA and CDR2 YSLEER. The trim removed 1 base at V and 10 bases at J, leaving 16 bases unmatched. CDR3 amino acids: CASSQGLAGGPVQGAQYF. The CDR3 DNA reads TGCGCCAGCAGCCAAGGGCTAGCGGGGGGCCCAGTTCAGGGGGCGCAGTATTTT.

The chain combines TRBV5-5 with TRBJ2-7; TRBD2 is a possible D gene (5 bases). Germline CDR1 reads SGHKS; CDR2 reads YYEKEE (reference sequence). V was trimmed by 4 bases and J by 3 bases, leaving 14 bases between them. The CDR3 has 14 residues. The CDR3 reads CASSAEDGIYEQYF. DNA for the CDR3: TGTGCCAGCAGCGCTGAGGACGGGATCTACGAGCAGTACTTC.

This clonotype was found a few times. The genes are TRBV12-3 or TRBV12-4 and TRBJ2-1; D is unclear. CDR3 length: 12 amino acids. The V and J ends lost 3 bases and 8 bases respectively, with 8 bases between them. Written as DNA, the CDR3 is TGTGCCAGCAGTTTTGTGTGGTATGAGCAGTTCTTC. It is translated as CASSFVWYEQFF.

V usage is TRBV12-3 or TRBV12-4 and J usage is TRBJ2-3, with 7 bases fitting TRBD1. V shed 6 bases, J shed 3 bases, and the junction held 9 bases outside the gene matches. This CDR3 region has 15 residues. The CDR3 reads CASRKAGTATDTQYF. In DNA, the CDR3 is TGTGCCAGCAGAAAAGCCGGGACAGCTACAGATACGCAGTATTTT.

This chain joins TRBV20-1 and TRBJ2-7, with D possibly matching TRBD2 (5 bases). The V and J ends lost 5 bases and 6 bases respectively, with 11 bases between them. The CDR3 extends over 11 amino acids. The germline V gene has CDR1 DFQATT and CDR2 SNEGSKA (reference sequence). The chain's CDR3 is CSAARGPEQYF. The CDR3 DNA is TGCAGTGCTGCCCGGGGTCCCGAGCAGTACTTC.

This clonotype was observed a handful of times. The rearrangement links TRBV4-2 to TRBJ1-5; D perhaps matches TRBD1 (6 bases). V was pared by 1 base and J by 7 bases, with 14 bases between. The CDR3 contains 15 residues. Germline CDR1 reads LGHNA; CDR2 reads YNFKEQ. CDR3 DNA: TGTGCCAGCAGCCAAGCATCAGGGGACGGGCAGCCCCAGCATTTT. Its translation is CASSQASGDGQPQHF.

The chain employs TRBV27 and TRBJ1-6, with a weak D call TRBD1 (5 bases). V shed 6 bases and J shed 7 bases, with 10 bases lying between them. This CDR3 has 13 amino acids. CDR1 and CDR2 from the germline V gene are MNHEY and SMNVEV (reference sequence). CDR3 nucleotide sequence: TGTGCCAGCAGCAGGGTTGGCAATTCACCCCTCCACTTT. Its translation: CASSRVGNSPLHF.

The genes are TRBV5-1 and TRBJ2-7, with 11 bases identical to TRBD2. The J segment lost 4 bases and the V segment lost 1 base, leaving 19 bases of the junction unmatched. The CDR3 has 20 amino acids. Germline loops: CDR1 SGHRS, CDR2 YFSETQ. CDR3 region: CASSLNLVTSGSSGLYEQYF. Written as DNA, the CDR3 is TGCGCCAGCAGCTTGAACCTCGTTACTAGCGGGAGTTCTGGTCTGTACGAGCAGTACTTC.

This clonotype has only a few counts. The V call is TRBV5-6, the J call TRBJ2-7, with TRBD2 matching 7 bases. V dropped 0 bases and J dropped 4; count of bases not matched to a gene: 10. CDR3 size: 16 residues. The germline V gene encodes CDR1 SGHDT and CDR2 YYEEEE. CDR3 protein: CASSLDFAGAVYEQYF. CDR3 nucleotides: TGTGCCAGCAGCTTGGACTTCGCGGGAGCTGTGTACGAGCAGTACTTC.

The CDR3 reads CASSRTRGLSYNEQFF. In nucleotides, the CDR3 is TGTGCCAGCAGCCGTACCAGGGGACTCTCCTACAATGAGCAGTTCTTC. This chain uses TRBV7-2 with TRBJ2-1; D might be TRBD1 or TRBD2, each matching 6 bases. This CDR3 is 16 amino acids long. Germline V gives CDR1 SGHTA, CDR2 FQGNSA. Trimming cost V 5 bases and J 0 bases, with 14 bases left between them.

This clonotype has a handful of counts. V is TRBV4-1 and J is TRBJ2-1; D remains ambiguous. V was trimmed by 0 bases and J by 10 bases, leaving 10 bases between them. The germline CDR1 and CDR2 sequences are MGHRA and YSYEKL. The CDR3 totals 13 residues. This chain's CDR3 is CASSQDGGWEQFF. For the CDR3, the DNA is TGCGCCAGCAGCCAAGATGGCGGCTGGGAGCAGTTCTTC.

The V gene is TRBV2, the J gene TRBJ1-1; TRBD1 is a possible D gene (6 bases). The germline CDR1 and CDR2 sequences are SNHLY and FYNNEI. This CDR3 region has 12 residues. Trimming shortened V by 5 bases and J by 3 bases, and 7 bases separated the two germline ends. The CDR3 spells CASSTGYTEAFF. The DNA for the CDR3 is TGTGCCAGCAGTACAGGGTACACTGAAGCTTTCTTT.

This chain uses TRBV5-1 with TRBJ2-1; 7 nucleotides line up with TRBD2. Trimming cost V 3 bases and J 5 bases; bases outside gene matches: 5. The CDR3 is 14 amino acids. Germline CDR1 reads SGHRS; CDR2 reads YFSETQ. This CDR3 is CASSSGTTNNEQFF. In DNA, the CDR3 is TGCGCCAGCAGCTCCGGGACTACCAACAATGAGCAGTTCTTC.

This clonotype was counted only a few times. The J gene is TRBJ2-1, the V gene TRBV19; TRBD2 is a possible D gene (5 bases). The CDR3 runs 13 residues. The germline CDR1 and CDR2 sequences are LNHDA and SQIVND (reference sequence). V lost 4 bases, J lost 9 bases, and 13 bases lay in between. The CDR3 DNA follows: TGTGCCAGTAGTACAACTAGATATACTGAGCAGTTCTTC. As protein: CASSTTRYTEQFF.

V gene TRBV29-1 combines with J gene TRBJ2-7, with 9 bases aligning to TRBD1. This CDR3 is built from 14 residues. Germline assignment: CDR1 SQVTM and CDR2 ANQGSEA. V lost 0 bases to trimming and J lost 4 bases; unmatched junction nucleotides: 4. The CDR3: CSVEERDRAYEQYF. The CDR3 DNA sequence: TGCAGCGTTGAAGAGAGGGACAGGGCGTACGAGCAGTACTTC.

This sequence joins TRBV29-1 and TRBJ2-3; 7 nucleotides align to TRBD2. Germline values: CDR1 SQVTM, CDR2 ANQGSEA. The CDR3 has 14 residues. The V and J ends lost 4 bases and 6 bases, in that order; junction bases with no gene match: 10. Here the CDR3 reads CSVGWAGVSDTQYF. Written as DNA, the CDR3 is TGCAGCGTTGGGTGGGCGGGAGTGTCCGATACGCAGTATTTT.

The chain carries TRBV10-3 and TRBJ2-3; D is unclear. The CDR3 contains 12 residues. V was pared by 2 bases and J by 4 bases, with 4 bases between. Looked up from germline, CDR1 is ENHRY and CDR2 is SYGVKD. In nucleotides, the CDR3 is TGTGCCATCAGTGAGGTGGCAGATACGCAGTATTTT. It translates to CAISEVADTQYF.

The rearrangement uses TRBV12-3 or TRBV12-4 and TRBJ1-2; TRBD1 might be the D (6 bases). The CDR3 has 16 residues. Trimming took off 8 bases at V and 3 bases at J, with 22 bases between the two ends. The CDR3 DNA reads TGTGCCAGCTCCCCCGCCGGGGACATGGGGCACTATGGCTACACCTTC. Protein sequence: CASSPAGDMGHYGYTF.

This clonotype appeared a few times. This sequence joins TRBV5-1 and TRBJ2-5; D unresolved. The CDR3 is made up of 14 amino acids. Germline V lookup: CDR1 SGHRS, CDR2 YFSETQ. V was cut by 1 base and J by 0 bases, with 7 bases left in between. Written as DNA, the CDR3 is TGCGCCAGCAGCTTGCCCGGAAACCAAGAGACCCAGTACTTC. As protein: CASSLPGNQETQYF. The variable domain in full, with the rest retrieved from reference TRBV5-1 and TRBJ2-5, is KAGVTQTPRYLIKTRGQQVTLSCSPISGHRSVSWYQQTPGQGLQFLFEYFSETQRNKGNFPGRFSGRQFSNSRSEMNVSTLELGDSALYLCASSLPGNQETQYFGPGTRLLVL.

The gene calls are TRBV20-1 and TRBJ2-5; the match to TRBD2 covers 9 bases. CDR1 is DFQATT and CDR2 is SNEGSKA in the germline V gene (reference sequence). The CDR3 extends over 16 amino acids. J was trimmed by 3 bases and V by 5 bases; bases with no gene match: 13. The CDR3, as DNA: TGCAGTGCTCCCAAGCGGGGGGAGGGTTTAGAAGAGACCCAGTACTTC. Translating gives CSAPKRGEGLEETQYF.

This clonotype was seen more than once but under ten times. The CDR3 protein is CSASQGTKNYGYTF. DNA of the CDR3: TGCAGTGCTAGTCAGGGGACCAAGAACTATGGCTACACCTTC. The V gene is TRBV20-1, the J gene TRBJ1-2, with D tentatively TRBD1 (6 bases). CDR1 is DFQATT and CDR2 is SNEGSKA in the germline V gene (reference sequence). Trimming cost V 3 bases and J 2 bases, with 13 bases left between them. The CDR3 covers 14 residues.

The chain carries TRBV7-9 and TRBJ2-7, with TRBD2 matching 9 bases. The CDR3 has 15 amino acids. J gave up 4 bases and V 1 base, and 5 bases lay outside the gene matches. Germline loops: CDR1 SEHNR, CDR2 FQNEAQ (reference sequence). In DNA, the CDR3 is TGTGCCAGCAGCTTAGAAGCGGGGGGTTATTACGAGCAGTACTTC. It codes for CASSLEAGGYYEQYF.

The chain is built from TRBV29-1 and TRBJ2-3; maybe TRBD2 (5 bases). V lost 2 bases to trimming and J lost 2 bases, with 17 bases between them. Germline V CDR1 and CDR2: SQVTM, ANQGSEA. This CDR3 is 16 amino acids long. The CDR3 loop reads CSVEMAQERTTDTQYF. CDR3 DNA sequence: TGCAGCGTTGAAATGGCTCAGGAGCGGACCACAGATACGCAGTATTTT.

This CDR3 is CASSLREGGYEQYF. The DNA of the CDR3 is TGTGCCAGCAGCTTGCGGGAGGGGGGCTACGAGCAGTACTTC. The chain combines TRBV7-2 with TRBJ2-7; 9 bases fit TRBD2. CDR1 and CDR2 (germline): SGHTA, FQGNSA. After removal of 3 bases from V and 3 bases from J, the junction contained 3 bases not matched to a gene. The CDR3 has 14 residues.

The chain is built from TRBV7-8 and TRBJ2-6; D remains ambiguous. The V gene's germline CDR1 is SGHVS and CDR2 FQNEAQ. The CDR3 totals 18 residues. V lost 2 bases and J lost 0, with 14 bases in between. CDR3 nucleotides: TGTGCCAGCAGCTTATTGGTTAAAACCAACTCTGGGGCCAACGTCCTGACTTTC. Translation: CASSLLVKTNSGANVLTF.